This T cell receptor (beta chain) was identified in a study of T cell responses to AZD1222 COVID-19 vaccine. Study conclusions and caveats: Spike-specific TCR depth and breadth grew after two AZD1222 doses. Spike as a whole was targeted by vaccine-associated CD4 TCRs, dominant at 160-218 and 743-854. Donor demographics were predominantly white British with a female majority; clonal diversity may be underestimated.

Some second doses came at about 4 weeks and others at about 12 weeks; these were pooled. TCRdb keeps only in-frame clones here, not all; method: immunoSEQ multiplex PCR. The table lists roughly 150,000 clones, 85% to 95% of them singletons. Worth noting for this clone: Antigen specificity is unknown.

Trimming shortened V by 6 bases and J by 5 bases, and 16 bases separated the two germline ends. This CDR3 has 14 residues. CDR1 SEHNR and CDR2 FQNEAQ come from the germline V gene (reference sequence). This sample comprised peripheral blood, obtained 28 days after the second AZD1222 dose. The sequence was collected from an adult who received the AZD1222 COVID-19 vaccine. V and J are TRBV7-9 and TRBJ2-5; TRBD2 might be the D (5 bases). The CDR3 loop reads CASSPRTLGETQYF. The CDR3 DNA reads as TGTGCCAGCAGTCCTCGGACTCTGGGGGAGACCCAGTACTTC.